The rows below give T cell receptor beta chains drawn from one sample of a study of blood T cell repertoires in COVID-19. Here immunoSEQ multiplex PCR was the method, and the copy in TCRdb shows in-frame clones only, minus some. The table lists around 200,000 clones, roughly 75% of them singletons. The source material was peripheral blood. Receptors were obtained from a woman between 65 and 79 years old with acute or convalescent COVID-19. Each CDR3 is given with its conserved first and last residue. The D gene is left open where the match is weak. The size of a clone is reported for some rows only, either as once, few or many, or as a class for expanded clones.

D gene	V gene	clone size	J gene	CDR3 DNA	CDR3 protein
TRBD2	TRBV27	.	TRBJ2-5	TGTGCCAGCAGTTTGCGGGGGGAAGAGACCCAGTACTTC	CASSLRGEETQYF
.	TRBV30	once	TRBJ1-6	TGTGCCTGGAGTACAGGGCCAAATTCACCCCTCCACTTT	CAWSTGPNSPLHF
.	TRBV5-1	.	TRBJ2-3	TGCGCCAGCAGCTCCAGGACTGGGTGGCACACAGATACGCAGTATTTT	CASSSRTGWHTDTQYF
TRBD2	TRBV12-3/TRBV12-4	.	TRBJ2-7	TGTGCCAGCAGCGAAGCGGGAGGCTACGAGCAGTACTTC	CASSEAGGYEQYF
.	TRBV16	.	TRBJ2-1	TGTGCCAGCAGCCAATCCTTCGGGGACAATGAGCAGTTCTTC	CASSQSFGDNEQFF
TRBD2	TRBV28	.	TRBJ2-3	TGTGCCAGCAGGGTACCGGGACTAGCACTAGATACGCAGTATTTT	CASRVPGLALDTQYF
.	TRBV2	.	TRBJ2-2	TGTGCCAGCAGTCCGGTTAGGGGGACCGGGGAGCTGTTTTTT	CASSPVRGTGELFF
.	TRBV29-1	few	TRBJ2-5	TGCAGCGTCGGGACTTCGCGAGAGACCCAGTACTTC	CSVGTSRETQYF
TRBD1	TRBV5-1	.	TRBJ2-7	TGCGCCAGCAGCTTGGAGGACAGGAGCTCCTACGAGCAGTACTTC	CASSLEDRSSYEQYF
TRBD1	TRBV19	once	TRBJ2-4	TGTGCCAGTAGTGAGGGGACAGGGACGGATGCGGCCAAAAACATTCAGTACTTC	CASSEGTGTDAAKNIQYF
.	TRBV19	once	TRBJ1-5	TGTGCCAGTAGTATTCAGGGCACCAGCAATCAGCCCCAGCATTTT	CASSIQGTSNQPQHF
.	TRBV19	.	TRBJ1-1	TGTGCCAGTAGTGGAAGACGGGTTGAAGCTTTCTTT	CASSGRRVEAFF
TRBD2	TRBV19	.	TRBJ2-1	TGTGCCAGTAGTACCAAGCGGGAGGGCCAGGGAAATGAGCAGTTCTTC	CASSTKREGQGNEQFF
.	TRBV30	.	TRBJ2-1	TGTGCCTTCCCCTCGGCCGGGGTCTCCTACAATGAGCAGTTCTTC	CAFPSAGVSYNEQFF
.	TRBV3-1/TRBV3-2	.	TRBJ2-7	TGTGCCAGCACCCGACAGGCCGATAGCTCCTACGAGCAGTACTTC	CASTRQADSSYEQYF
.	TRBV28	few	TRBJ1-4	TGTGCCAGCAGTTTTGTACAGGGTTTAATCACTAATGAAAAACTGTTTTTT	CASSFVQGLITNEKLFF
TRBD2	TRBV6-5	few	TRBJ2-3	TGTGCCAGCACACTAGCGGGGAGCACAGATACGCAGTATTTT	CASTLAGSTDTQYF
.	TRBV12-3/TRBV12-4	.	TRBJ1-2	TGTGCCAGCAGTGGGAGGGCAGGGTATGGCTACACCTTC	CASSGRAGYGYTF
.	TRBV18	.	TRBJ2-5	TGTGCCAGCTCACCACAGAAGGGAGGAGGAGAGACCCAGTACTTC	CASSPQKGGGETQYF
TRBD2	TRBV24-1	.	TRBJ2-1	TGTGCCACCAGTGATTTCAGACTAGCGGGGGAGCAGTTCTTC	CATSDFRLAGEQFF
.	TRBV5-4	.	TRBJ2-2	TGTGCCAGCAGCCCCCTCGCAGGGACGAACACCGGGGAGCTGTTTTTT	CASSPLAGTNTGELFF
TRBD2	TRBV10-3	.	TRBJ2-1	TGTGCCATCAGTGTAAGCGGGGATGAGCAGTTCTTC	CAISVSGDEQFF
.	TRBV2	.	TRBJ2-5	TGTGCCAGCAGTGGCCTAGGTGGGTGGGAGACCCAGTACTTC	CASSGLGGWETQYF
.	TRBV7-9	.	TRBJ2-5	TGTGCCAGCAGCTTAGTCACAGGGGGGGTATTTGGAGAGACCCAGTACTTC	CASSLVTGGVFGETQYF
TRBD2	TRBV7-2	.	TRBJ2-5	TGTGCCAGCAGCGCCCGTTACCGAGCGGGAGCCGAGGAGACCCAGTACTTC	CASSARYRAGAEETQYF
TRBD1	TRBV14	.	TRBJ1-2	TGTGCCAGCAGACCAGGGGGCAGCTATGGCTACACCTTC	CASRPGGSYGYTF